This TCR beta chain was recorded in a study of identical twins. There are many counts of this clonotype. Germline-derived CDR1 and CDR2 are DFQATT and SNEGSKA (reference sequence). V was pared by 6 bases and J by 2 bases, with 8 bases of the junction left unmatched. The CDR3 contains 14 residues. TCRdb called the 5' RACE reads again in MiXCR, with one record for every CDR3 protein. The sample comprises around 500,000 distinct CDR3 sequences, 13% to 15% of which are singletons, and about 0.52% rests with the top ten. These data were also filed under a second study, of yellow fever vaccine responses in identical twins.

This sequence originates from a woman aged 18-30 years in good health. The sequenced sample was CD4+ T cells sorted from blood. The chain combines TRBV20-1 with TRBJ1-2; 8 nucleotides align to TRBD1. CDR3 region: CSAGQQGVNYGYTF. CDR3 nucleotide sequence: TGCAGTGCCGGACAACAGGGGGTCAACTATGGCTACACCTTC.